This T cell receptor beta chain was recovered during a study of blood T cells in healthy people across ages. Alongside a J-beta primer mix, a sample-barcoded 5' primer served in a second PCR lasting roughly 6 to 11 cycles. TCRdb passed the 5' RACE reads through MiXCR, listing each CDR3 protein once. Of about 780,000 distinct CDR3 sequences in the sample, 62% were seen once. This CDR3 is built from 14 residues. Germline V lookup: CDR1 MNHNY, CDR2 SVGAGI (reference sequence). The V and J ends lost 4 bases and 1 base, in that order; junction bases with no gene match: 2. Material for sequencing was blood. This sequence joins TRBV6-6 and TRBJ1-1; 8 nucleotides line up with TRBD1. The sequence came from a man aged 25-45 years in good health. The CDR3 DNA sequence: TGTGCCAGCAGTTGGACAGGGAAGAACACTGAAGCTTTCTTT. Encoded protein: CASSWTGKNTEAFF.